This passage covers 13 T cell receptor beta chains from one sample sequenced in a study of immune cell composition in non-small cell lung cancer. The assay was immunoSEQ multiplex PCR, and TCRdb's table has in-frame clones only and misses some. The sample consists of about 7,000 clones, 65% to 85% of them appearing once. Normal lung was taken at the farthest possible site, at least 3 cm from tumour. The sequenced sample was non-adjacent lung tissue. The source of these receptors is a human donor with non-small cell lung cancer.

The chain couples TRBV15 to TRBJ1-2; 8 bases are a match to TRBD1. Germline CDR1 and CDR2: LNHNV and YYDKDF (reference sequence). V gave up 5 bases and J gave up 5 bases; unmatched junction bases: 13. CDR3 length: 16 residues. The CDR3 sequence is CATSEDRGYQHYGYTF. CDR3 nucleotide sequence: TGTGCCACCAGCGAAGACAGGGGCTACCAACATTATGGCTACACCTTC.

In this sample, this clone turned up a few times. The gene calls are TRBV4-3 and TRBJ1-6, with a weak D call TRBD1 (5 bases). Germline V gives CDR1 LGHNA, CDR2 YSLEER. The CDR3 is 16 residues long. V was shortened by 0 bases and J by 9 bases, with 15 bases between the two germline ends. The CDR3 DNA reads as TGCGCCAGCAGCCAAGATAAGCGGGACCAGGGTTCACCCCTCCACTTT. Encoded protein: CASSQDKRDQGSPLHF.

The V call is TRBV6-5, the J call TRBJ2-5; the match to TRBD2 covers 9 bases. Germline loops: CDR1 MNHEY, CDR2 SVGAGI. This CDR3 comprises 14 residues. The trim removed 5 bases at V and 4 bases at J, leaving 5 bases unmatched. CDR3 in DNA: TGTGCCAGCAGTACGATAGCGGGGGCAGAGACCCAGTACTTC. As protein: CASSTIAGAETQYF.

The chain carries TRBV10-2 and TRBJ2-3; D possibly corresponds to TRBD2 (7 bases). The CDR3 sequence is 15 residues long. Germline V gene data show CDR1 as WSHSY and CDR2 as SAAADI. Trimming removed 3 bases from V and 3 bases from J, with 13 bases in between. CDR3 amino acids: CASSEGGGLTDTQYF. The CDR3 DNA reads TGCGCCAGCAGTGAAGGGGGGGGCCTGACAGATACGCAGTATTTT.

This clone has just a few counts. The chain uses TRBV6-5 and TRBJ1-5, with D tentatively TRBD1 (5 bases). This CDR3 region has 14 residues. V dropped 6 bases and J dropped 1 base, with 10 bases sitting between them. The germline CDR1 and CDR2 sequences are MNHEY and SVGAGI. CDR3 sequence (DNA): TGTGCCAGCAGCCGGGACTTGAGCAATCAGCCCCAGCATTTT. Translated: CASSRDLSNQPQHF.

The chain recombines TRBV29-1 with TRBJ1-1, with 7 bases matching TRBD1. The CDR3 is 13 amino acids. Unmatched junction bases numbered 4, after V lost 6 bases and J lost 0 bases. Per the germline V gene, CDR1 is SQVTM and CDR2 is ANQGSEA. The CDR3 region has the DNA TGCAGCGTACAGGGGTTTATGAACACTGAAGCTTTCTTT. Its protein product is CSVQGFMNTEAFF.

The J gene is TRBJ1-5, the V gene TRBV7-9; TRBD1 matches 7 bases. The V segment lost 7 bases and the J segment 5 bases; nucleotides outside the gene matches: 8. Germline V gene lookup returns CDR1 SEHNR and CDR2 FQNEAQ (reference sequence). The CDR3 contains 14 residues. The CDR3 is CASTWGQGDQPQHF. CDR3 sequence (DNA): TGTGCCAGCACCTGGGGGCAGGGGGATCAGCCCCAGCATTTT.

This clone was observed a single time. The chain combines TRBV4-2 with TRBJ1-1; weak D call: TRBD1 (5 bases). V dropped 4 bases and J dropped 2 bases, with 8 bases sitting between them. CDR3 length: 13 residues. Per the germline V gene, CDR1 is LGHNA and CDR2 is YNFKEQ. The CDR3 sequence: CASSPTANTEAFF. DNA of the CDR3: TGTGCCAGCAGCCCGACAGCCAACACTGAAGCTTTCTTT.

This rearrangement joins TRBV18 to TRBJ2-2; 9 nucleotides match TRBD2. Germline CDR1 is KGHSH and CDR2 is LQKENI. The CDR3 runs to 17 residues. The ends lost 2 bases at V and 3 bases at J; junction bases unmatched: 7. CDR3 DNA sequence: TGTGCCAGCTCACCAAAGGCGGGAGGGCCCGACACCGGGGAGCTGTTTTTT. This gives the protein CASSPKAGGPDTGELFF.

The V gene is TRBV19, the J gene TRBJ2-6; a weak D match, TRBD1 (6 bases). This CDR3 comprises 18 residues. Looked up from germline, CDR1 is LNHDA and CDR2 is SQIVND (reference sequence). Trimming removed 5 bases at V and 1 base at J, with 18 bases between. CDR3 sequence (DNA): TGTGCCAGTAGTGGGGGCCCCGGCTTAAAATCTGGGGCCAACGTCCTGACTTTC. Encoded protein: CASSGGPGLKSGANVLTF. Full variable domain (rest looked up from reference TRBV19 and TRBJ2-6): DGGITQSPKYLFRKEGQNVTLSCEQNLNHDAMYWYRQDPGQGLRLIYYSQIVNDFQKGDIAEGYSVSREKKESFPLTVTSAQKNPTAFYLCASSGGPGLKSGANVLTFGAGSRLTVL.

This clone was recorded only once. V and J are TRBV30 and TRBJ2-2; 7 nucleotides line up with TRBD1. This CDR3 has 15 amino acids. Germline loops: CDR1 GTSNPN, CDR2 SVGIG (reference sequence). V lost 1 base and J lost 5; bases outside the gene matches: 7. This chain's CDR3 is CAWSAPGQVTGELFF. CDR3 nucleotides: TGTGCCTGGAGTGCCCCCGGACAGGTAACCGGGGAGCTGTTTTTT.

The chain uses TRBV23-1 and TRBJ1-6; D unclear. TRBV23-1 belongs to the ORF category, with a function that is uncertain. V was trimmed by 3 bases and J by 0 bases, leaving 15 bases between them. The CDR3 totals 18 residues. The CDR3 sequence: CASSHRQAPSSYNSPLHF. CDR3 in DNA: TGCGCCAGCAGTCATCGCCAGGCCCCGAGCTCCTATAATTCACCCCTCCACTTT.

The genes are TRBV5-1 and TRBJ2-1; the match to TRBD1 covers 11 bases. The CDR3 loop spans 17 amino acids. J gave up 9 bases and V 0 bases, and 11 bases lay outside the gene matches. CDR1 is SGHRS and CDR2 is YFSETQ in the germline V gene. The CDR3 DNA reads TGCGCCAGCAGCTTGGCGCCGGGACAGGGGGAATGGGGTGAGCAGTTCTTC. This encodes CASSLAPGQGEWGEQFF.